The 25 T cell receptor beta chains listed next were all sequenced from one sample in a study of regulatory T cells in long-lasting Graves disease. Time point reported: persistent/refractory GD, antithyroid drugs over 5 years with positive TRAb. Extracted PBMC RNA gave rise to the TCR library. The authors built TCR beta libraries using iRepertoire HTBI primers and Arm-PCR of CDR3 regions. TCRdb called the multiplex PCR reads again in MiXCR, with one record for every CDR3 protein. The data show around 400,000 distinct CDR3 sequences, roughly 24% seen once. This sample comprised peripheral blood mononuclear cells (PBMCs), obtained when the disease was refractory, from a patient treated with antithyroid drugs. The receptor source for this set is a woman between 40 and 50 years old with Graves disease.

This clonotype was counted many times. The chain couples TRBV20-1 to TRBJ2-7; TRBD1 agrees at 8 bases. V trimming: 3 bases; J trimming: 3 bases; junction bases outside the gene matches: 10. The CDR3 runs 15 residues. CDR1 is DFQATT, CDR2 SNEGSKA, per germline (reference sequence). CDR3 in amino acids: CSASPTDRAGYEQYF. The CDR3 nucleotides are TGCAGTGCTAGCCCGACGGACAGGGCTGGCTACGAGCAGTACTTC.

This clonotype has a count of ten or more. The chain is built from TRBV20-1 and TRBJ1-5; unclear D gene. In germline, CDR1 is DFQATT, CDR2 SNEGSKA (reference sequence). This CDR3 has 15 residues. V was trimmed by 5 bases and J by 1 base, leaving 15 bases between them. This CDR3 is CSAPKVGESNQPQHF. The CDR3 DNA is TGCAGTGCTCCTAAAGTCGGGGAGAGCAATCAGCCCCAGCATTTT.

This chain uses TRBV28 with TRBJ2-1, with TRBD2 matching 7 bases. Germline-derived CDR1 and CDR2 are MDHEN and SYDVKM. The CDR3 sequence is 16 residues long. After removal of 2 bases from V and 4 bases from J, the junction contained 8 bases not matched to a gene. CDR3 sequence (DNA): TGTGCCAGCAGTTTAGGTGGGGCTAGCGGTTACAATGAGCAGTTCTTC. It translates to CASSLGGASGYNEQFF.

This clonotype has at least ten counts. This chain links TRBV28 with TRBJ2-7; a weak D match, TRBD1 (6 bases). The V gene lost 3 bases and the J gene lost 6 bases, with 21 bases spanning the gap. Germline V lookup: CDR1 MDHEN, CDR2 SYDVKM. This CDR3 is built from 16 residues. The CDR3 DNA reads TGTGCCAGCAGTTTTCGAACGTGGGGACATATTTCCGAGCAGTACTTC. It yields the protein CASSFRTWGHISEQYF.

The rearrangement joins TRBV10-3 to TRBJ2-7, with D possibly TRBD2 on 5 matching bases. Trimming stripped 4 bases from V and 0 bases from J, with 22 bases between. Looked up from germline, CDR1 is ENHRY and CDR2 is SYGVKD. The CDR3 runs to 18 residues. CDR3 in DNA: TGTGCCATCAGTGTGAAGAGGGCCGTTCCCTCCGGCTCCTACGAGCAGTACTTC. Translating gives CAISVKRAVPSGSYEQYF.

This clonotype has ten or more counts. The genes are TRBV24-1 and TRBJ2-2, with 7 bases identical to TRBD1. The CDR3 is made up of 15 amino acids. The germline gives CDR1 KGHDR, CDR2 SFDVKD. V lost 0 bases, J lost 4 bases, and 1 base stayed unmatched. The CDR3 reads CATSDLEGATGELFF. DNA for the CDR3: TGTGCCACCAGTGATTTGGAGGGGGCCACCGGGGAGCTGTTTTTT.

This chain joins TRBV19 and TRBJ2-7; the D gene could be TRBD1 or TRBD2 (7 bases each). The CDR3 loop spans 19 amino acids. Per germline, CDR1 LNHDA and CDR2 SQIVND (reference sequence). The V end lost 1 base, the J end lost 3 bases, and 25 bases lay between the germline ends. This chain's CDR3 is CASSIVLGVSGTDGYEQYF. CDR3 nucleotides: TGTGCCAGTAGTATAGTTTTAGGGGTAAGCGGGACAGACGGCTACGAGCAGTACTTC.

The gene calls are TRBV20-1 and TRBJ2-7; 11 positions agree with TRBD2. The V segment lost 6 bases and the J segment 0 bases; nucleotides outside the gene matches: 4. The CDR3 sequence is 14 residues long. From germline, CDR1 is DFQATT and CDR2 SNEGSKA (reference sequence). The CDR3 here is CSARTSGLSYEQYF. The DNA of the CDR3 is TGCAGTGCCAGGACTAGCGGGCTCTCCTACGAGCAGTACTTC.

This clonotype was detected only a few times. The V gene is TRBV30, the J gene TRBJ1-1; D uncertain. The CDR3 is made up of 13 amino acids. Germline V gene sequence: CDR1 GTSNPN, CDR2 SVGIG (reference sequence). V was cut by 0 bases and J by 10 bases, with 15 bases left in between. Here the CDR3 reads CAWSVLLSRGAFF. The CDR3 DNA reads TGTGCCTGGAGTGTATTGCTCTCCCGGGGAGCTTTCTTT.

Many counts were recorded for this clonotype. V is TRBV2 and J is TRBJ1-1; 7 nucleotides agree with TRBD1. The J segment lost 2 bases and the V segment lost 6 bases, leaving 9 bases of the junction unmatched. CDR1 is SNHLY, CDR2 FYNNEI, per germline. This CDR3 has 15 residues. CDR3 in DNA: TGTGCCAGCAGCCCACGGGACAGATCTAACACTGAAGCTTTCTTT. Amino acids: CASSPRDRSNTEAFF.

This clonotype appeared a few times. The chain uses TRBV27 and TRBJ1-6; the D is unclear. From germline, CDR1 is MNHEY and CDR2 SMNVEV (reference sequence). Trimming took 3 bases from V and 8 from J, leaving 14 bases between them. CDR3 length equals 15 residues. CDR3 amino acids: CASSLLARGDSPLHF. As DNA, the CDR3 is TGTGCCAGCAGTTTGCTCGCTCGGGGAGATTCACCCCTCCACTTT.

This clonotype came up once. The V and J genes are TRBV10-3 and TRBJ2-7, with D possibly matching TRBD1 (7 bases). This CDR3 region has 15 residues. CDR1 and CDR2 (germline): ENHRY, SYGVKD. V was trimmed by 5 bases and J by 2 bases, leaving 16 bases between them. Written as DNA, the CDR3 is TGTGCCATCAGTTTGGAGGGGACAGCACCCTACGAGCAGTACTTC. This translates into CAISLEGTAPYEQYF.

This clonotype was seen a handful of times. The CDR3 region has the DNA TGTGCCAGCAGTATCCCTGGGGGGGGGGCTTATGGCTACACCTTC. It codes for CASSIPGGGAYGYTF. The chain is built from TRBV7-2 and TRBJ1-2, with TRBD1 as a possible D gene (6 bases). The CDR3 has 15 amino acids. Germline CDR1 is SGHTA and CDR2 is FQGNSA. V lost 6 bases to trimming and J lost 5 bases, with 19 bases between them.

This clonotype came up a few times. The chain is built from TRBV19 and TRBJ1-2; no clear D. There are 12 residues in the CDR3. Germline V gene lookup returns CDR1 LNHDA and CDR2 SQIVND (reference sequence). Trimming took 8 bases from V and 7 from J, leaving 14 bases between them. The CDR3 loop reads CASSPATSGYTF. In nucleotides, the CDR3 is TGTGCCAGTTCCCCGGCCACATCTGGCTACACCTTC.

This clonotype has at least ten counts. The V and J genes are TRBV11-2 and TRBJ2-5; 7 bases line up with TRBD2. The CDR3 is 15 amino acids. Per the germline V gene, CDR1 is SGHAT and CDR2 is FQNNGV. The junction had 7 bases not matched to a gene; V was cut back by 1 base and J by 5 bases. The CDR3 sequence: CASSLGLAARETQYF. CDR3 coding DNA: TGTGCCAGCAGCTTAGGCCTAGCGGCCCGGGAGACCCAGTACTTC.

This clonotype was observed a handful of times. The rearrangement uses TRBV28 and TRBJ2-4, with D unresolved. This CDR3 is 12 amino acids long. V was clipped by 2 bases and J by 13 bases, with 12 bases between them. The V gene's germline CDR1 is MDHEN and CDR2 SYDVKM. In DNA form, the CDR3 reads TGTGCCAGCAGTTTAAGGGCCGGGCTCCAGTACTTC. It translates to CASSLRAGLQYF.

This chain links TRBV11-3 with TRBJ2-1, with 11 nucleotides matching TRBD2. Unmatched junction bases numbered 7, after V lost 5 bases and J lost 7 bases. The CDR3 extends over 15 amino acids. CDR1 and CDR2 from the germline V gene are SGHNT and YENEEA. CDR3 sequence reads: CASSRDRTSGNEQFF. In nucleotides, the CDR3 is TGTGCCAGCAGCCGAGACCGGACTAGCGGGAATGAGCAGTTCTTC.

The chain has TRBV5-6 and TRBJ1-6, with 7 bases aligning to TRBD1. CDR1 is SGHDT, CDR2 YYEEEE, per germline. This CDR3 contains 19 residues. With V trimmed by 4 bases and J by 0 bases, 13 bases remained unmatched. The DNA of the CDR3 is TGTGCCAGCAGCGGCTCCGGGACAGCGTATAGCTCCTATAATTCACCCCTCCACTTT. Amino acids: CASSGSGTAYSSYNSPLHF. Full variable domain (remainder filled in from reference TRBV5-6 and TRBJ1-6): DAGVTQSPTHLIKTRGQQVTLRCSPKSGHDTVSWYQQALGQGPQFIFQYYEEEERQRGNFPDRFSGHQFPNYSSELNVNALLLGDSALYLCASSGSGTAYSSYNSPLHFGNGTRLTVT.

This clonotype was recorded a few times. The J gene is TRBJ1-3, the V gene TRBV20-1; TRBD1 agrees at 7 bases. Trimming took 4 bases from V and 4 from J; bases not matched to a gene: 10. CDR1 is DFQATT and CDR2 is SNEGSKA in the germline V gene (reference sequence). The CDR3 loop spans 15 amino acids. Here the CDR3 reads CSAKANTGVGNTIYF. The CDR3 DNA sequence: TGCAGTGCTAAAGCTAATACAGGGGTGGGAAACACCATATATTTT.

The sample holds a few counts of this clonotype. Here the CDR3 DNA reads TGTGCCAGCAGCTCGGGACTAGCGGGTAACGAGCAGTACTTC. Residues: CASSSGLAGNEQYF. This sequence joins TRBV11-3 and TRBJ2-7; 12 bases are shared with TRBD2. Germline assignment: CDR1 SGHNT and CDR2 YENEEA. This CDR3 is 14 amino acids long. V dropped 4 bases and J dropped 5; count of bases not matched to a gene: 3.

V and J are TRBV7-9 and TRBJ1-4; maybe TRBD1 (5 bases). In germline, CDR1 is SEHNR, CDR2 FQNEAQ (reference sequence). The ends were cut back, 2 bases at V and 8 bases at J, with 15 bases in the middle. This CDR3 is 15 amino acids long. CDR3 in amino acids: CASSLFVRVPEKLFF. The DNA for the CDR3 is TGTGCCAGCAGCTTATTCGTCAGGGTCCCCGAAAAACTGTTTTTT. Complete variable domain (other parts from reference TRBV7-9 and TRBJ1-4): DTGVSQNPRHKITKRGQNVTFRCDPISEHNRLYWYRQTLGQGPEFLTYFQNEAQLEKSRLLSDRFSAERPKGSFSTLEIQRTEQGDSAMYLCASSLFVRVPEKLFFGSGTQLSVL.

In its sample, this clonotype was seen a few times. The V call is TRBV3-1, the J call TRBJ2-7, with 8 bases fitting TRBD1. The CDR3 covers 15 residues. Germline CDR1 LGHDT, CDR2 YNNKEL (reference sequence). V shed 5 bases, J shed 3 bases, and the junction held 9 bases outside the gene matches. CDR3 sequence (DNA): TGTGCCAGCAGCAACGCCGGGACAGGACTCTACGAGCAGTACTTC. Translated, it gives CASSNAGTGLYEQYF.

A word on this clonotype: The junction does not match germline at one end; this may be a read error. J is TRBJ2-1 and V is TRBV6-4; D gene uncertain. The germline CDR1 and CDR2 sequences are MRHNA and SNTAGT. The length of the CDR3 is 16 residues. In DNA form, the CDR3 reads TGTGCCAGCAGTTACTCGAATTTGGGTGGGGTCAATGAGCAGTTCTTC. Its protein product is CASSYSNLGGVNEQFF.

Worth noting for this clonotype: This could be a read error, since a much larger clone is one nucleotide away. The chain carries TRBV11-2 and TRBJ1-2; D unresolved. The V gene lost 5 bases and the J gene lost 6 bases, with 13 bases spanning the gap. Germline CDR1 reads SGHAT; CDR2 reads FQNNGV. The CDR3 spans 13 residues. The DNA of the CDR3 is TGTGCCAGCAGCCAAATACGGAGGCATGGCTACACCTTC. It codes for CASSQIRRHGYTF. Variable domain in full (rest from reference TRBV11-2 and TRBJ1-2): EAGVAQSPRYKIIEKRQSVAFWCNPISGHATLYWYQQILGQGPKLLIQFQNNGVVDDSQLPKDRFSAERLKGVDSTLKIQPAKLEDSAVYLCASSQIRRHGYTFGSGTRLTVV.

This clonotype appeared many times. The rearrangement joins TRBV28 to TRBJ1-2, with D hard to call. Looked up from germline, CDR1 is MDHEN and CDR2 is SYDVKM. V lost 5 bases and J 8 bases, leaving 15 bases between the germline ends. This CDR3 has 13 residues. The CDR3 coding sequence is TGTGCCAGCAGTCCCGTGATCGGCGACGGCTACACCTTC. Its translation: CASSPVIGDGYTF.